Below, one T cell receptor (beta chain) is given with its context. An end of the junction does not agree with germline; a read error may underlie this. The sample originates from a study of blood T cell repertoires in COVID-19. Libraries were prepared by immunoSEQ multiplex PCR; TCRdb keeps only in-frame clonotypes and omits some of them. The top ten hold around 8.8% of the sample, which has 270,000 or so clones, roughly 86% seen once. The CDR3 is 19 amino acids. CDR1 is SSHAT, CDR2 FNYEAQ, per germline (reference sequence). The V call is TRBV7-7, the J call TRBJ2-5; 16 bases are shared with TRBD2. The specimen was peripheral blood. The receptor was derived from a middle-aged man with active or convalescent COVID-19. This CDR3 reads CASSRIPGLAGGPGETQYF. The CDR3 DNA reads TGTGCTAGCAGCCGGATCCCGGGACTAGCGGGAGGGCCGGGTGAGACCCAGTACTTC.